This T cell receptor (beta chain) was identified in a study of post-analysis software for immune sequencing data (dated by TCRdb to about 2015). Regarding the research as a whole: Relapsing-remitting, secondary progressive and progressive-relapsing multiple sclerosis were recorded as disease courses, and subtype annotation was lacking for some patients. A subset of samples was prepared in parallel using single-end sample barcoding, then pooled and co-amplified after Illumina adapter ligation. The patient repertoires were compared against more than 10 previously published healthy control repertoires obtained from donors aged about 6 to 28 years.

Summary of the overall study and its limitations: Direct clustering with F measure showed strong co-clustering of samples prepared in the same batch, prompting a batch-effect correction. Patients showed significantly higher frequencies than controls for roughly five TRBV segments, among them TRBV5-6, TRBV5-1 and TRBV20-1. Multiple sclerosis patients had significantly lower normalized Chao1 diversity than controls, a result that suggests substantial peripheral T-cell clonal expansion. The multiple sclerosis patient group was slightly younger than the control group.

To note about this clonotype: The antigen it recognizes is unknown. No quality values exist for individual bases; no much larger clone is one base distant.

To demonstrate the VDJtools post-analysis software, the study profiled TCR beta repertoires from the peripheral blood of about a dozen young patients with multiple sclerosis. The multiple sclerosis patients were children and adolescents ranging in age from about 6 to 17 years. Libraries were made using PCR. The instrument was an Illumina HiSeq 2500. Unique molecular identifiers were incorporated into TCR beta cDNA libraries to reduce PCR and sequencing biases. Roughly 0.5 million cDNA molecules were obtained per 1 to 10 million input T cells, so each molecule approximated one T cell. The patient libraries were prepared and sequenced using the same protocol as the earlier healthy control dataset. Samples belonging to the same batch were prepared together, multiplexed and sequenced on a shared HiSeq lane. The authors processed their data as follows. Raw barcoded reads were processed with MIGEC, and single-read molecular identifier groups were discarded before consensus assembly and CDR3 extraction. Clonotype tables were post-analysed with VDJtools, normalizing diversity by down-sampling all datasets to the smallest sample size. To correct batch-related cross-sample contamination, repertoire overlap clustering matched CDR3 amino acid sequences but not nucleotide sequences. TCRdb reworked the public reads: Q25 trimming with fastp, MiXCR clone assembly, productive beta chains retained. Rows with one shared CDR3 protein collapse into an entry with the most common genes and DNA. The V and J calls here are based on TCRdb, not the publication. Recorded for this sample are about 540,000 distinct CDR3 sequences; 34% of them occurred a single time. The ten most abundant clones make up 4.5% to 7.5% of the sample.

The CDR3 runs 16 amino acids, cysteine and phenylalanine included. The sequence is cut down to CDR3 DNA, 48 bases in frame from base 1. V drops 2 bases and J drops 1 base, leaving 11 bases in between. CDR1 and CDR2 were assigned from the germline V gene as SGHVS and FQNEAQ. The source material was blood. The TCR comes from a girl aged 2 to 17 with multiple sclerosis. This chain is built from TRBV7-8 and TRBJ2-2; TRBD2 is possibly the D segment (5 matching bases). The CDR3 in this case is CASSLLTGRNTGELFF. Read as DNA, the sequence is TGTGCCAGCAGCTTACTAACGGGGAGGAACACCGGGGAGCTGTTTTTT. Extended through the reference TRBV7-8 and TRBJ2-2 proteins, this CDR3 yields the full variable domain: GAGVSQSPRYKVAKRGQDVALRCDPISGHVSLFWYQQALGQGPEFLTYFQNEAQLDKSGLPSDRFFAERPEGSVSTLKIQRTQQEDSAVYLCASSLLTGRNTGELFFGEGSRLTVL.